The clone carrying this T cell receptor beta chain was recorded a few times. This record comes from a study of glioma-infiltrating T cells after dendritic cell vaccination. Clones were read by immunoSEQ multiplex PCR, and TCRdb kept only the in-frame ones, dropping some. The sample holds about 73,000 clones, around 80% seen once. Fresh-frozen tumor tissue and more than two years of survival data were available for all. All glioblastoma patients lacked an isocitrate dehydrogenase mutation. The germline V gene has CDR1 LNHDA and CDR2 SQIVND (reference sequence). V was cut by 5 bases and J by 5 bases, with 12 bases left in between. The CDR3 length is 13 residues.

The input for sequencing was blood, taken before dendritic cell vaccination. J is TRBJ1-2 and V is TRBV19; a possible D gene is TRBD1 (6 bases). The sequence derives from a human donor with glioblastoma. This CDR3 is CASSLPGTYGYTF. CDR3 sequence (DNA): TGTGCCAGTAGTCTCCCAGGGACATATGGCTACACCTTC.